This TCR beta chain stems from a study of T cells in Graves' hyperthyroidism and ophthalmopathy. General study points: Ophthalmopathy, as predicted by the model, came a median 6.5 months after the prediction.

For this clonotype: No antigen is known for it.

Stable hyperthyroidism: no ophthalmopathy progression over 18 months of follow-up. These patients, aged 18 to 65, had recently diagnosed hyperthyroidism lasting under 2 months. The TCR beta CDR3 regions underwent amplification using RNA transcripts as the source. When the TCR CDR3 underwent first-round RT-PCR, the HTBI primer set was used. TCRdb fed the multiplex PCR reads into MiXCR, producing one record per CDR3 protein. The sample comprises fewer than 750,000 distinct CDR3 sequences, 46% of which are singletons, and around 7.7% rests with the top ten. V was clipped by 6 bases and J by 0 bases, with 17 bases between them. Germline V CDR1 and CDR2: MNHEY, SVGEGT. There are 17 residues in the CDR3.

This receptor was identified in a woman between 18 and 30 years old with Graves' hyperthyroidism. The specimen was peripheral blood or thyroid tissue (not recorded which). The V gene is TRBV6-2 or TRBV6-3, the J gene TRBJ1-4, with D perhaps matching TRBD1 (6 bases). The CDR3 here is CASRPGQSGPTNEKLFF. Written as DNA, the CDR3 is TGTGCCAGCAGGCCCGGACAGTCTGGGCCAACTAATGAAAAACTGTTTTTT.